Below, 10 T cell receptor beta chains from the same sample are listed, as sequenced in a study of CD8+ T cells in alopecia areata. TCR sequencing used cDNA made by reverse transcription of extracted RNA. Profiling relied on immunoSEQ multiplex PCR, and the TCRdb table lists in-frame clones only, not all of them. The sample contains some 190,000 clones, about three fifths of which appear only once. Regarding treatment: oral pan-JAK inhibitor, 5-10 mg twice daily. The specimen was CD4+ T cells sorted from blood, collected around week 47, from a patient treated with tofacitinib. The receptors stem from a human donor with alopecia areata.

The rearrangement joins TRBV10-3 to TRBJ1-2, with a tentative D call TRBD1 (6 bases). This CDR3 region has 14 residues. The ends were cut back, 6 bases at V and 0 bases at J, with 11 bases in the middle. Germline V gene data show CDR1 as ENHRY and CDR2 as SYGVKD. The CDR3: CAISRTEANYGYTF. In DNA, the CDR3 is TGTGCCATCAGCAGGACAGAAGCTAACTATGGCTACACCTTC.

V is TRBV15 and J is TRBJ2-7; TRBD1 is a possible D gene (6 bases). The length of the CDR3 is 15 residues. CDR1 is LNHNV, CDR2 YYDKDF, per germline (reference sequence). The ends were cut back, 5 bases at V and 3 bases at J, with 17 bases in the middle. CDR3 sequence (DNA): TGTGCCACCAGCCCTCCGGCCAGGGGCAACTACGAGCAGTACTTC. Encoded protein: CATSPPARGNYEQYF. Variable domain in full (rest from reference TRBV15 and TRBJ2-7): DAMVIQNPRYQVTQFGKPVTLSCSQTLNHNVMYWYQQKSSQAPKLLFHYYDKDFNNEADTPDNFQSRRPNTSFCFLDIRSPGLGDTAMYLCATSPPARGNYEQYFGPGTRLTVT.

The chain is built from TRBV29-1 and TRBJ2-7; 8 bases are a match to TRBD2. The ends lost 4 bases at V and 6 bases at J; junction bases unmatched: 8. The CDR3 is 13 residues long. Germline V gene sequence: CDR1 SQVTM, CDR2 ANQGSEA. In DNA, the CDR3 is TGCAGCGTTGGGGGACTAGTCTTGAGCGAGCAGTACTTC. It codes for CSVGGLVLSEQYF.

In its sample, this clone was seen a few times. The chain has TRBV6-5 and TRBJ1-2; no firm D call. Germline values: CDR1 MNHEY, CDR2 SVGAGI. Trimming took 6 bases from V and 4 from J, leaving 18 bases between them. The CDR3 is 15 residues long. This CDR3 reads CASRPTGVSSYGYTF. The CDR3, as DNA: TGTGCCAGCAGACCAACCGGGGTCTCCTCCTATGGCTACACCTTC.

The sample holds a few counts of this clone. The rearrangement uses TRBV7-2 and TRBJ2-1; 10 positions match TRBD2. The CDR3 is made up of 15 amino acids. V lost 1 base and J lost 13; bases outside the gene matches: 10. Germline-derived CDR1 and CDR2 are SGHTA and FQGNSA. The CDR3 coding sequence is TGTGCCAGCAGCTTAGGGCTGGGTAGCGGGGGGTTTCAGTTCTTC. This sequence encodes CASSLGLGSGGFQFF.

V usage is TRBV5-1 and J usage is TRBJ1-6; 8 bases align to TRBD1. The CDR3 contains 15 residues. Trimming took 3 bases from V and 8 from J; bases not matched to a gene: 7. Germline V gene lookup returns CDR1 SGHRS and CDR2 YFSETQ. In DNA form, the CDR3 reads TGCGCCAGCAGCTCGGGGACAGGTAGTTATTCACCCCTCCACTTT. It codes for CASSSGTGSYSPLHF.

The table lists this clone with a count of one. Distinct nucleotide sequences in the sample also encode this CDR3. The chain employs TRBV7-6 and TRBJ2-7, with D perhaps TRBD2 (6 bases). Trimming took off 1 base at V and 0 bases at J, with 10 bases between the two ends. The CDR3 sequence is 15 residues long. Germline V gives CDR1 SGHVS, CDR2 FNYEAQ. CDR3 sequence reads: CASSLGGGTSYEQYF. The DNA of the CDR3 is TGTGCCAGCAGCTTAGGAGGAGGGACCTCCTACGAGCAGTACTTC.

The chain is built from TRBV7-2 and TRBJ1-2, with D unclear. The CDR3 runs 13 residues. V lost 5 bases, J lost 6 bases, and 13 bases lay in between. The germline gives CDR1 SGHTA, CDR2 FQGNSA. CDR3 nucleotide sequence: TGTGCCAGCAGCCCGGGCACAGAACATGGCTACACCTTC. This gives the protein CASSPGTEHGYTF.

About this clone itself: In the same sample, other DNA sequences code for this CDR3. The chain employs TRBV29-1 and TRBJ1-2, with TRBD1 identical over 11 bases. CDR1 SQVTM and CDR2 ANQGSEA come from the germline V gene. V lost 6 bases to trimming and J lost 4 bases; unmatched junction nucleotides: 4. There are 13 residues in the CDR3. The DNA of the CDR3 is TGCAGCGTCGGGACAGGGGGAAGCTATGGCTACACCTTC. It translates to CSVGTGGSYGYTF.

This sequence joins TRBV30 and TRBJ1-1; the D is unclear. Deletions cut 2 bases from V and 0 bases from J, with 7 bases between. The CDR3 runs 13 residues. Germline CDR1 is GTSNPN and CDR2 is SVGIG (reference sequence). CDR3 in amino acids: CAWSPQLNTEAFF. CDR3 nucleotides: TGTGCCTGGAGTCCCCAATTGAACACTGAAGCTTTCTTT.